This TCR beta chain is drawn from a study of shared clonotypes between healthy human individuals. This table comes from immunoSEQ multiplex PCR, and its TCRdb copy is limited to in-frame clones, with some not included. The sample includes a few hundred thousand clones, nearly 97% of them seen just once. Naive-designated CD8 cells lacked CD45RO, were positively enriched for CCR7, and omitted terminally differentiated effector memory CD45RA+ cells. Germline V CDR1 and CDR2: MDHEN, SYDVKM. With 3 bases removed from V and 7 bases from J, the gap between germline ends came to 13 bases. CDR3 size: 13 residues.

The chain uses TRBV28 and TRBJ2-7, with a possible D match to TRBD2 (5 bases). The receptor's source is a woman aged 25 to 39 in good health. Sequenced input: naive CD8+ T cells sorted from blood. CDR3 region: CASSFVASREQYF. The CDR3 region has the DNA TGTGCCAGCAGTTTCGTAGCGTCGAGGGAGCAGTACTTC.